The next 10 T cell receptor beta chains were all read from a single sample in a study of cytomegalovirus exposure and HLA in healthy donors. PCR was performed using 60 Vbeta and 13 Jbeta primers. Measured with immunoSEQ multiplex PCR; TCRdb has only the in-frame clones, and not every one. The sample has about 300,000 clones, about nine tenths seen once. Sequenced: PBMCs. The receptors were gathered from a man aged 40-49 years in good health and CMV-seropositive.

The chain combines TRBV2 with TRBJ2-2, with 9 bases lining up with TRBD1. Germline V gene sequence: CDR1 SNHLY, CDR2 FYNNEI. V shed 2 bases and J 6 bases; nucleotides not matched to a gene: 4. This CDR3 has 15 amino acids. The CDR3 coding sequence is TGTGCCAGCAGTGAAAGGGACAGGGAAGCCGGGGAGCTGTTTTTT. This codes for CASSERDREAGELFF. The whole variable domain, remainder taken from reference TRBV2 and TRBJ2-2, is EPEVTQTPSHQVTQMGQEVILRCVPISNHLYFYWYRQILGQKVEFLVSFYNNEISEKSEIFDDQFSVERPDGSNFTLKIRSTKLEDSAMYFCASSERDREAGELFFGEGSRLTVL.

The chain has TRBV6-5 and TRBJ2-7, with 9 bases aligning to TRBD2. This CDR3 comprises 16 residues. Per the germline V gene, CDR1 is MNHEY and CDR2 is SVGAGI. V lost 0 bases and J lost 5; bases outside the gene matches: 8. The CDR3 reads CASSYSIVAGENEQYF. Written as DNA, the CDR3 is TGTGCCAGCAGTTACTCGATCGTAGCGGGAGAGAACGAGCAGTACTTC.

V gene TRBV7-8 combines with J gene TRBJ1-3; D gene unclear. The CDR3 has 15 amino acids. Trimming took off 5 bases at V and 4 bases at J, with 15 bases between the two ends. Germline assignment: CDR1 SGHVS and CDR2 FQNEAQ. CDR3 residues: CASSHTELTGNTIYF. The CDR3 DNA is TGTGCCAGCAGCCACACAGAACTCACAGGAAACACCATATATTTT.

The gene calls are TRBV28 and TRBJ2-7; 7 nucleotides agree with TRBD2. Germline V gives CDR1 MDHEN, CDR2 SYDVKM. Unmatched junction bases numbered 11, after V lost 4 bases and J lost 5 bases. This CDR3 is 15 amino acids long. The CDR3 is CASSYAGSGIDEQYF. The CDR3 region has the DNA TGTGCCAGCAGTTATGCGGGGAGCGGGATCGACGAGCAGTACTTC.

The chain uses TRBV7-2 and TRBJ2-5; the D gene is possibly TRBD1 (5 bases). Trimming pared 3 bases from V and 1 base from J, leaving 9 bases between. The germline gives CDR1 SGHTA, CDR2 FQGNSA. This CDR3 region has 14 residues. The CDR3 sequence: CASSFDSSQETQYF. For the CDR3, the DNA is TGTGCCAGCAGCTTTGACAGTTCCCAAGAGACCCAGTACTTC.

The J gene is TRBJ2-1, the V gene TRBV5-1; tentatively, D is TRBD2 (5 bases). Per germline, CDR1 SGHRS and CDR2 YFSETQ. The ends were cut back, 4 bases at V and 8 bases at J, with 13 bases in the middle. This CDR3 is 13 amino acids long. CDR3 nucleotide sequence: TGCGCCAGCAGCGAACGCAATAGCGATGAGCAGTTCTTC. As protein: CASSERNSDEQFF.

This clone was counted a few times. The chain joins TRBV5-8 to TRBJ1-5; tentative D call: TRBD1 (6 bases). V gave up 5 bases and J gave up 7 bases, with 13 bases separating them. Germline CDR1 is SGHTS and CDR2 is YDEGEE. The CDR3 consists of 13 residues. The CDR3 DNA sequence: TGTGCCAGCAGTCTAGGGAGGGGGCAGCCCCAGCATTTT. Encoded protein: CASSLGRGQPQHF.

This chain joins TRBV5-4 and TRBJ2-1; 14 bases are a match to TRBD2. This CDR3 is 16 amino acids long. With 4 bases clipped from V and 9 bases from J, the junction kept 9 bases outside the gene matches. From germline, CDR1 is SGHNT and CDR2 YYREEE (reference sequence). This CDR3 reads CASSPGLAGDGSEQFF. The DNA for the CDR3 is TGTGCCAGCAGCCCGGGACTAGCGGGAGACGGGAGTGAGCAGTTCTTC.

The V gene is TRBV9, the J gene TRBJ2-3; the match to TRBD1 covers 7 bases. The junction had 5 bases not matched to a gene; V was cut back by 1 base and J by 0 bases. The CDR3 totals 16 residues. Germline V gives CDR1 SGDLS, CDR2 YYNGEE. The CDR3 reads CASSVRDRASTDTQYF. The CDR3 nucleotides are TGTGCCAGCAGCGTAAGAGACAGGGCTAGCACAGATACGCAGTATTTT.

For the CDR3, the DNA is TGTGCCAGCAGCCAAGACCTATCGAGGGAGCAGTACTTC. Residues: CASSQDLSREQYF. The genes are TRBV14 and TRBJ2-7, with unresolved D. Trimming took off 0 bases at V and 7 bases at J, with 10 bases between the two ends. Germline loops: CDR1 SGHDN, CDR2 FVKESK. The CDR3 is 13 residues long. Drawing the rest from reference TRBV14 and TRBJ2-7, the complete variable domain is EAGVTQFPSHSVIEKGQTVTLRCDPISGHDNLYWYRRVMGKEIKFLLHFVKESKQDESGMPNNRFLAERTGGTYSTLKVQPAELEDSGVYFCASSQDLSREQYFGPGTRLTVT.